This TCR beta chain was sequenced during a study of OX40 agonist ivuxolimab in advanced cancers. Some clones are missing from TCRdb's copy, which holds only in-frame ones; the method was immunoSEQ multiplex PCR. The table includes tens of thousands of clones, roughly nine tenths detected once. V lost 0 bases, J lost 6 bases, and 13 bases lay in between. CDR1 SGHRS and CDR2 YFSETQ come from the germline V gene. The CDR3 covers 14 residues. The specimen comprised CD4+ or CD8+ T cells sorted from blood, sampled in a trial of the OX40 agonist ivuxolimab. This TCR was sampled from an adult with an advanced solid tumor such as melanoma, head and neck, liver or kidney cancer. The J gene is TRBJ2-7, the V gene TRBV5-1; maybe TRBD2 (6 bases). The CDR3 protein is CASSLGLVNGEQYF. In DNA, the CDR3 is TGCGCCAGCAGCTTGGGACTAGTTAACGGCGAGCAGTACTTC.